The rows below give T cell receptor beta chains drawn from one sample of a study of cytotoxic CD8 clonotypes in ibrutinib-treated CLL. Sequenced by immunoSEQ multiplex PCR; TCRdb stores in-frame clones only, minus some. This sample has around 200,000 clones; about four fifths occur once, and the top ten carry 11%. The specimen comprised PBMCs, sampled after 12 months of ibrutinib treatment. The receptors stem from a human donor with chronic lymphocytic leukemia. The CDR3 runs from the conserved cysteine through the conserved F or W. D genes are given only for firm matches. Only part of the rows carry a size: once, few, many, or a class if the clone is expanded.

V	D	J	size	CDR3	DNA
TRBV21-1	-	TRBJ2-7	-	CASSLSSGTGGYEQYF	TGTGCCAGCAGCCTCAGTAGTGGGACAGGGGGGTACGAGCAGTACTTC
TRBV18	TRBD1	TRBJ2-7	-	CASSRTGGALSSEQYF	TGTGCCAGCTCACGTACAGGGGGCGCTTTGTCTTCCGAGCAGTACTTC
TRBV6-6	-	TRBJ1-1	-	CASSSWHRNTEAFF	TGTGCCAGCAGCTCATGGCACAGGAACACTGAAGCTTTCTTT
TRBV7-6	-	TRBJ2-3	-	CASSLGGDQTSDTQYF	TGTGCCAGCAGCTTAGGTGGAGATCAAACCTCTGATACGCAGTATTTT
TRBV5-1	-	TRBJ2-7	-	CASSLEWKYEQYF	TGCGCCAGCAGCTTGGAGTGGAAGTACGAGCAGTACTTC
TRBV19	TRBD2	TRBJ2-2	-	CASSLGLAAGELFF	TGTGCCAGTAGTCTCGGACTAGCGGCCGGGGAGCTGTTTTTT
TRBV18	-	TRBJ2-4	-	CASSPEDKNIQYF	TGTGCCAGCTCACCAGAAGACAAAAACATTCAGTACTTC
TRBV7-8	-	TRBJ1-1	few	CASSLRGSTEAFF	TGTGCCAGCAGCTTAAGGGGAAGCACTGAAGCTTTCTTT
TRBV4-2	-	TRBJ2-1	once	CASSQDTAVSYNEQFF	TGTGCCAGCAGCCAAGATACAGCGGTCTCCTACAATGAGCAGTTCTTC
TRBV7-9	-	TRBJ2-3	-	CASSFDPGTFGTDTQYF	TGTGCCAGCAGCTTCGATCCGGGGACCTTTGGCACAGATACGCAGTATTTT
TRBV7-9	-	TRBJ1-2	-	CASSLEMLGASYGYTF	TGTGCCAGCAGCTTAGAGATGCTGGGGGCATCCTATGGCTACACCTTC
TRBV9	-	TRBJ2-7	-	CASSPRWSLEQYF	TGTGCCAGCAGCCCACGTTGGTCGCTCGAGCAGTACTTC
TRBV18	TRBD1	TRBJ1-4	-	CASSPGGRGNEKLFF	TGTGCCAGCTCACCCGGCGGCAGGGGGAATGAAAAACTGTTTTTT
TRBV4-1	-	TRBJ2-7	-	CASSQEGGKGYEQYF	TGCGCCAGCAGCCAAGAAGGGGGAAAGGGCTACGAGCAGTACTTC
TRBV9	TRBD2	TRBJ2-7	-	CASSHKGTRAYEQYF	TGCGCCAGCAGCCATAAGGGGACTAGAGCCTACGAGCAGTACTTC
TRBV6-1	-	TRBJ2-7	few	CASRDSDFLSYEQYF	TGTGCCAGCAGGGACAGTGATTTCCTCTCCTACGAGCAGTACTTC
TRBV10-1	TRBD2	TRBJ2-7	-	CASSEGGRGGKVSYEQYF	TGCGCCAGCAGTGAGGGGGGACGCGGGGGGAAAGTCTCCTACGAGCAGTACTTC
TRBV7-7	TRBD2	TRBJ2-1	few	CASSSGLAGGNEQFF	TGTGCTAGCAGCTCGGGACTAGCGGGAGGGAATGAGCAGTTCTTC
TRBV5-1	TRBD1	TRBJ1-2	once	CASSSPDRGVNYGYTF	TGCGCCAGCAGCTCCCCGGACAGGGGAGTTAACTATGGCTACACCTTC
TRBV10-3	TRBD1	TRBJ2-2	few	CAISESGQGPGELFF	TGTGCCATCAGTGAGTCGGGACAGGGTCCCGGGGAGCTGTTTTTT
TRBV21-1	-	TRBJ2-7	-	CASSIQASNYEQYF	TGTGCCAGCAGCATCCAGGCATCGAACTACGAGCAGTACTTC
TRBV14	-	TRBJ2-7	-	CASSQDRDWTYEQYF	TGTGCCAGCAGCCAAGACCGGGACTGGACCTACGAGCAGTACTTC
TRBV4-2	-	TRBJ2-1	-	CASSQEGTGYNEQFF	TGTGCCAGCAGCCAAGAAGGGACTGGATACAATGAGCAGTTCTTC
TRBV14	-	TRBJ1-1	-	CASSPHSGNTEAFF	TGTGCCAGCAGCCCCCATTCCGGGAACACTGAAGCTTTCTTT
TRBV7-2	-	TRBJ2-1	-	CASSLELRGGQFF	TGTGCCAGCAGCTTAGAGCTTCGAGGGGGGCAGTTCTTC
TRBV7-9	TRBD1	TRBJ1-3	once	CASSLGQGAIGNTIYF	TGTGCCAGCAGCTTAGGACAGGGGGCAATTGGAAACACCATATATTTT
TRBV5-4	TRBD2	TRBJ2-1	-	CASSLAGTSGFEQFF	TGTGCCAGCAGCCTAGCCGGGACTAGCGGTTTTGAGCAGTTCTTC
TRBV10-3	TRBD1	TRBJ1-2	once	CAISDTGAQVYGYTF	TGTGCCATCAGTGACACAGGGGCGCAGGTCTATGGCTACACCTTC
TRBV28	-	TRBJ1-1	-	CASSTPQPLVGAFF	TGTGCCAGCAGTACCCCACAGCCCCTGGTTGGAGCTTTCTTT
TRBV6-6	-	TRBJ1-5	-	CASRGWGGGNQPQHF	TGTGCCAGCAGGGGGTGGGGTGGGGGCAATCAGCCCCAGCATTTT
TRBV11-2	TRBD2	TRBJ2-1	few	CASSLAAGGLDEQFF	TGTGCCAGCAGCTTAGCAGCGGGAGGACTCGATGAGCAGTTCTTC
TRBV7-7	TRBD1	TRBJ2-1	-	CASSYGQGYINEQFF	TGTGCTAGCAGCTATGGACAGGGGTACATCAATGAGCAGTTCTTC
TRBV2	-	TRBJ1-1	-	CASSARQFPEAFF	TGTGCCAGCAGTGCCCGACAGTTCCCTGAAGCTTTCTTT
TRBV6-5	-	TRBJ2-7	-	CASRPPGGSYEQYF	TGTGCCAGCAGACCACCTGGCGGCTCCTACGAGCAGTACTTC
TRBV29-1	-	TRBJ2-7	-	CSVRQNLADEQYF	TGCAGCGTTCGACAGAATTTGGCGGACGAGCAGTACTTC